A few counts support the clone carrying this T cell receptor (beta chain). The antigen is not known. The data were taken from a study of identical twins. The study, taken as a whole, reports: Diverse VJ usage suggested most zero-insertion clonotypes were not invariant T cells. With abundant cord blood beta clonotypes, insertions were fewer; memory repertoires showed no such pattern. The models gave estimates that fell short of the out-of-frame TCR alpha sharing seen in monozygotic twins.

A universal primer site came from template switching; cDNA carried unique molecular identifiers. TCRdb passed the 5' RACE reads through MiXCR, listing each CDR3 protein once. This sample yields some 1,600,000 distinct CDR3 sequences, of which more than 30% are seen a single time; around 0.3% belongs to the top ten. This CDR3 region has 17 residues. Trimming pared 1 base from V and 1 base from J, leaving 16 bases between. CDR1 is SGHAT, CDR2 FQNNGV, per germline. The chain has TRBV11-2 and TRBJ2-5; no clear D. The sample consisted of cord blood. The clonotype comes from a newborn girl in good health. The CDR3 DNA reads TGTGCCAGCAGCTTAGGGCAGGAATGGGCGGTCCAAGAGACCCAGTACTTC. It is translated as CASSLGQEWAVQETQYF.